Each of the 32 T cell receptor beta chains below was sequenced from the same sample in a study of Ad26.COV2.S vaccination and SARS-CoV-2 variants listed by TCRdb under 2021. The sample's treatment or condition label is to be understood as: 19 received Ad26.COV2.S at low or high dose, single or two shots; about 5 received placebo; per-sample allocation not given. Repertoires of vaccine and placebo recipients were sequenced from samples taken on day 63 after the first injection. Libraries were constructed by the immunoSEQ multiplex PCR assay. TCRdb took over this immuneACCESS table, retaining in-frame rearrangements with V and J assigned. Such tables are incomplete; in checked studies, under half of the missing clones stem from an unresolved V gene, and the remainder is unexplained. In all, the sample holds over 400,000 clones, and 89% of those were seen once. The top ten constitute around 2.5% of the sample.

Sample: peripheral blood, taken in a trial of Ad26.COV2.S vaccine versus placebo. The source is a person aged 18-60 years who received the Ad26.COV2.S COVID-19 vaccine or a placebo.

The rearrangement links TRBV10-3 to TRBJ1-2; 8 positions agree with TRBD1. CDR1 and CDR2 (germline): ENHRY, SYGVKD. This CDR3 comprises 19 residues. The V gene end was trimmed by 0 bases and the J gene end by 2 bases; junction bases not matched to a gene: 14. The CDR3 reads CAISESIPSSTGGNYGYTF. For the CDR3, the DNA is TGTGCCATCAGTGAGTCGATACCTTCCTCCACAGGGGGAAACTATGGCTACACCTTC.

This rearrangement joins TRBV5-6 to TRBJ1-4; no reliable D call. The CDR3 totals 13 residues. Trimming removed 3 bases from V and 8 bases from J, with 11 bases in between. Looked up from germline, CDR1 is SGHDT and CDR2 is YYEEEE. The CDR3 DNA sequence: TGTGCCAGCAGCTACCCTCCTGCCGAAAAACTGTTTTTT. Amino acid sequence: CASSYPPAEKLFF.

This clone came up a few times. V gene TRBV29-1 combines with J gene TRBJ2-4; 8 bases fit TRBD2. V lost 4 bases to trimming and J lost 0 bases; unmatched junction nucleotides: 2. Germline-derived CDR1 and CDR2 are SQVTM and ANQGSEA. The CDR3 loop spans 14 amino acids. This CDR3 reads CSVASGRAKNIQYF. In DNA, the CDR3 is TGCAGCGTTGCAAGCGGGAGAGCCAAAAACATTCAGTACTTC.

The gene calls are TRBV2 and TRBJ1-1, with unresolved D. The CDR3 consists of 13 residues. Trimming pared 8 bases from V and 0 bases from J, leaving 10 bases between. Germline V lookup: CDR1 SNHLY, CDR2 FYNNEI. CDR3 in amino acids: CASLADMNTEAFF. The CDR3, as DNA: TGTGCCAGCTTGGCCGATATGAACACTGAAGCTTTCTTT.

The chain employs TRBV4-3 and TRBJ1-5, with 10 bases fitting TRBD1. The germline V gene encodes CDR1 LGHNA and CDR2 YSLEER. Trimming took 1 base from V and 6 from J; bases not matched to a gene: 18. The CDR3 runs to 20 residues. CDR3 DNA: TGCGCCAGCAGCCAAGCCCCGACCGGGACAGGGGCCACTCGGGGTCAGCCCCAGCATTTT. Its translation: CASSQAPTGTGATRGQPQHF.

The J gene is TRBJ1-1, the V gene TRBV2; 7 positions agree with TRBD1. The CDR3 is 12 residues long. CDR1 SNHLY and CDR2 FYNNEI come from the germline V gene. V lost 9 bases, J lost 2 bases, and 3 bases stayed unmatched. CDR3 residues: CARDRLNTEAFF. In nucleotides, the CDR3 is TGTGCCAGGGACAGGCTTAACACTGAAGCTTTCTTT.

The J gene is TRBJ2-5, the V gene TRBV7-2, with TRBD2 matching over 8 bases. CDR3 length equals 13 residues. With V trimmed by 5 bases and J by 5 bases, 4 bases remained unmatched. The germline V gene encodes CDR1 SGHTA and CDR2 FQGNSA. The CDR3 region has the DNA TGTGCCAGCAGCCGGGGACTAGGGGAGACCCAGTACTTC. Its protein product is CASSRGLGETQYF.

The chain has TRBV7-9 and TRBJ1-1, with D unresolved. Germline CDR1 is SEHNR and CDR2 is FQNEAQ (reference sequence). Trimming cost V 5 bases and J 4 bases, with 17 bases left between them. The CDR3 contains 15 residues. This CDR3 reads CASSLHGVRGTEAFF. DNA for the CDR3: TGTGCCAGCAGCCTTCATGGGGTCCGGGGCACTGAAGCTTTCTTT.

V usage is TRBV19 and J usage is TRBJ2-1; D may be TRBD1 (6 bases). Germline assignment: CDR1 LNHDA and CDR2 SQIVND (reference sequence). The CDR3 length is 15 residues. Deletions cut 1 base from V and 6 bases from J, with 13 bases between. In nucleotides, the CDR3 is TGTGCCAGTAGTATAGGGGCAGGGGTTAGCAATGAGCAGTTCTTC. This codes for CASSIGAGVSNEQFF.

V is TRBV7-9 and J is TRBJ2-5; D is perhaps TRBD2 (6 bases). Germline values: CDR1 SEHNR, CDR2 FQNEAQ (reference sequence). The CDR3 is made up of 13 amino acids. Trimming shortened V by 5 bases and J by 0 bases, and 7 bases separated the two germline ends. The CDR3 sequence is CASSRDYQETQYF. Written as DNA, the CDR3 is TGTGCCAGCAGCCGGGACTACCAAGAGACCCAGTACTTC.

The chain links TRBV11-3 to TRBJ1-1; D possibly corresponds to TRBD1 (5 bases). The CDR3 has 15 amino acids. V was cut by 5 bases and J by 0 bases, with 13 bases left in between. Germline CDR1 reads SGHNT; CDR2 reads YENEEA. The CDR3 loop reads CASSPDRQMNTEAFF. DNA for the CDR3: TGTGCCAGCAGCCCGGACCGACAGATGAACACTGAAGCTTTCTTT.

This chain connects TRBV19 to TRBJ1-6; no firm D call. Germline V lookup: CDR1 LNHDA, CDR2 SQIVND (reference sequence). This CDR3 contains 13 residues. The germline V and J ends were trimmed by 7 bases and 0 bases, with 4 bases remaining between them. The CDR3 DNA follows: TGTGCCAGTATTGGCTCCTATAATTCACCCCTCCACTTT. Translating gives CASIGSYNSPLHF.

This chain links TRBV7-2 with TRBJ1-6, with D hard to call. Germline-derived CDR1 and CDR2 are SGHTA and FQGNSA. The CDR3 contains 15 residues. Deletions cut 5 bases from V and 5 bases from J, with 13 bases between. The CDR3 DNA reads TGTGCCAGCAGCCGTAAACTGGTGGATAATTCACCCCTCCACTTT. Translating gives CASSRKLVDNSPLHF.

The gene calls are TRBV7-2 and TRBJ2-7; 10 positions match TRBD2. Per germline, CDR1 SGHTA and CDR2 FQGNSA. The junction had 10 bases not matched to a gene; V was cut back by 5 bases and J by 0 bases. CDR3 size: 17 residues. The DNA of the CDR3 is TGTGCCAGCAGCGACCGACTAGCGGGTGATTTCTCCTACGAGCAGTACTTC. Amino acids: CASSDRLAGDFSYEQYF.

This sequence joins TRBV7-2 and TRBJ1-3, with D uncertain. The germline V gene has CDR1 SGHTA and CDR2 FQGNSA. Trimming removed 3 bases at V and 0 bases at J, with 6 bases between. The CDR3 is 14 amino acids. The CDR3 region is CASSFRTSGNTIYF. CDR3 coding DNA: TGTGCCAGCAGCTTCCGGACCTCTGGAAACACCATATATTTT.

The V gene is TRBV21-1, the J gene TRBJ1-2; the DNA was not compared with TRBD1, the D call given in the table. TRBV21-1 is reported as a pseudogene. CDR3 length: 15 residues. For the CDR3, the DNA is TGTGCCAGCAGCCCTGCCGGACAGGTTGGACTCGGCTACACCTTC. Translation gives CASSPAGQVGLGYTF.

Note on this clone: Other DNA sequences in the sample encode the same CDR3. V is TRBV19 and J is TRBJ1-1; 7 bases agree with TRBD1. V lost 4 bases to trimming and J lost 8 bases; unmatched junction nucleotides: 7. The CDR3 consists of 13 residues. Germline V gene sequence: CDR1 LNHDA, CDR2 SQIVND (reference sequence). The DNA of the CDR3 is TGTGCCAGTAGTAGACACGGGACAGACGAAGCTTTCTTT. Translating gives CASSRHGTDEAFF.

V usage is TRBV11-2 and J usage is TRBJ2-3, with D maybe TRBD2 (6 bases). The CDR3 extends over 16 amino acids. In germline, CDR1 is SGHAT, CDR2 FQNNGV. Trimming took off 5 bases at V and 1 base at J, with 16 bases between the two ends. CDR3: CASSALGVAGTDTQYF. CDR3 DNA: TGTGCCAGCAGCGCCCTGGGGGTAGCGGGCACAGATACGCAGTATTTT.

The V call is TRBV24-1, the J call TRBJ2-1; 10 nucleotides agree with TRBD2. Trimming cost V 2 bases and J 3 bases; bases outside gene matches: 3. Germline V gene sequence: CDR1 KGHDR, CDR2 SFDVKD. This CDR3 region has 16 residues. The CDR3 spells CATSDSRTSGYNEQFF. CDR3 bases: TGTGCCACCAGTGATTCCCGGACTAGCGGCTACAATGAGCAGTTCTTC.

The rearrangement joins TRBV5-8 to TRBJ1-4; no clear D. Germline V gene data show CDR1 as SGHTS and CDR2 as YDEGEE. This CDR3 is built from 15 residues. The V end was cut by 4 bases, the J end by 0 bases, with 10 bases between. The CDR3 sequence is CASSRGFATNEKLFF. The CDR3 region has the DNA TGTGCCAGCAGCCGAGGGTTTGCAACTAATGAAAAACTGTTTTTT.

The genes are TRBV4-3 and TRBJ2-3; D gene unclear. The length of the CDR3 is 15 residues. Germline V gives CDR1 LGHNA, CDR2 YSLEER. V was trimmed by 0 bases and J by 2 bases, leaving 9 bases between them. CDR3 residues: CASSQDIGSTDTQYF. In DNA, the CDR3 is TGCGCCAGCAGCCAAGATATAGGGTCCACAGATACGCAGTATTTT.

The rearrangement uses TRBV7-3 and TRBJ1-1; 9 bases are a match to TRBD1. Per germline, CDR1 SGHTA and CDR2 FQGTGA. CDR3 size: 14 residues. The ends lost 5 bases at V and 5 bases at J; junction bases unmatched: 6. The CDR3 sequence: CASSAGTGRTEAFF. The CDR3 DNA is TGTGCCAGCAGCGCCGGGACAGGGAGAACTGAAGCTTTCTTT.

J is TRBJ2-1 and V is TRBV13; the D call may be TRBD1 or TRBD2 (5 bases each). From germline, CDR1 is PRHDT and CDR2 FYEKMQ (reference sequence). This CDR3 is built from 13 residues. Trimming removed 2 bases at V and 9 bases at J, with 11 bases between. The CDR3 region has the DNA TGTGCCAGCAGCTTACCTGGGGGTCCTGAGCAGTTCTTC. Translating gives CASSLPGGPEQFF.

J is TRBJ2-7 and V is TRBV30; D gene unclear. V lost 0 bases to trimming and J lost 0 bases, with 12 bases between them. CDR3 length equals 15 residues. The germline CDR1 and CDR2 sequences are GTSNPN and SVGIG (reference sequence). CDR3 in amino acids: CAWSVYLQSSYEQYF. The CDR3 DNA sequence: TGTGCCTGGAGTGTGTACCTTCAAAGCTCCTACGAGCAGTACTTC.

The sample holds a few counts of this clone. The chain uses TRBV4-2 and TRBJ2-1; 7 bases fit TRBD2. The J segment lost 4 bases and the V segment lost 3 bases, leaving 6 bases of the junction unmatched. This CDR3 spans 15 amino acids. Germline V lookup: CDR1 LGHNA, CDR2 YNFKEQ. The CDR3 nucleotides are TGTGCCAGCAGCCAGGGGGAGGGTCGGTACAATGAGCAGTTCTTC. Protein sequence: CASSQGEGRYNEQFF.

The chain joins TRBV11-2 to TRBJ2-3; 7 nucleotides match TRBD2. Germline V gene lookup returns CDR1 SGHAT and CDR2 FQNNGV. The CDR3 loop spans 16 amino acids. The V and J ends lost 0 bases and 2 bases, in that order; junction bases with no gene match: 5. Here the CDR3 reads CASSLDISGTTDTQYF. Here the CDR3 DNA reads TGTGCCAGCAGCTTAGATATCAGCGGGACCACAGATACGCAGTATTTT.

The chain has TRBV6-5 and TRBJ2-7; weak D call: TRBD2 (6 bases). Germline V gene lookup returns CDR1 MNHEY and CDR2 SVGAGI. This CDR3 contains 14 residues. The germline V and J ends were trimmed by 6 bases and 0 bases, with 12 bases remaining between them. The DNA of the CDR3 is TGTGCCAGCAGGGTGGGCGGGACCTCCTACGAGCAGTACGTC. Translated: CASRVGGTSYEQYV.

The V call is TRBV5-1, the J call TRBJ1-6, with a weak D call TRBD1 (5 bases). Between the trimmed V and J ends, which lost 4 bases and 7 bases, there was a span of 12 bases. Germline V gives CDR1 SGHRS, CDR2 YFSETQ. CDR3 length: 14 residues. Here the CDR3 DNA reads TGCGCCAGCAGCCGGGACTTTCGGAATTCACCCCTCCACTTT. Translated, it gives CASSRDFRNSPLHF.

The genes are TRBV7-6 and TRBJ2-1, with D tentatively TRBD2 (5 bases). The germline V gene encodes CDR1 SGHVS and CDR2 FNYEAQ. The CDR3 extends over 17 amino acids. Trimming stripped 1 base from V and 3 bases from J, with 16 bases between. In DNA form, the CDR3 reads TGTGCCAGCAGCTTAGTTGGCAGGACCGGGATCTACAATGAGCAGTTCTTC. It yields the protein CASSLVGRTGIYNEQFF. Together with reference TRBV7-6 and TRBJ2-1, the CDR3 gives the full variable domain: GAGVSQSPRYKVTKRGQDVALRCDPISGHVSLYWYRQALGQGPEFLTYFNYEAQQDKSGLPNDRFSAERPEGSISTLTIQRTEQRDSAMYRCASSLVGRTGIYNEQFFGPGTRLTVL.

In its sample, this clone was seen a few times. The chain combines TRBV11-2 with TRBJ2-7; D gene ambiguous. CDR3 length: 14 amino acids. Germline V gene sequence: CDR1 SGHAT, CDR2 FQNNGV. Trimming stripped 0 bases from V and 2 bases from J, with 8 bases between. The CDR3 loop reads CASSLDRGTYEQYV. CDR3 sequence (DNA): TGTGCCAGCAGCTTAGATCGTGGGACCTACGAGCAGTACGTC.

This chain joins TRBV15 and TRBJ1-5; D ambiguous. Trimming pared 2 bases from V and 5 bases from J, leaving 10 bases between. The germline gives CDR1 LNHNV, CDR2 YYDKDF (reference sequence). CDR3 length: 14 amino acids. The CDR3 nucleotides are TGTGCCACCAGCAGAAGAGATCCCCATCAGCCCCAGCATTTT. As protein: CATSRRDPHQPQHF.

This chain uses TRBV4-3 with TRBJ1-5; D gene ambiguous. The CDR3 sequence is 12 residues long. CDR1 and CDR2 from the germline V gene are LGHNA and YSLEER. With 0 bases removed from V and 4 bases from J, the gap between germline ends came to 1 base. The CDR3 loop is CASSQDNQPQHF. The CDR3 DNA follows: TGCGCCAGCAGCCAAGATAATCAGCCCCAGCATTTT.